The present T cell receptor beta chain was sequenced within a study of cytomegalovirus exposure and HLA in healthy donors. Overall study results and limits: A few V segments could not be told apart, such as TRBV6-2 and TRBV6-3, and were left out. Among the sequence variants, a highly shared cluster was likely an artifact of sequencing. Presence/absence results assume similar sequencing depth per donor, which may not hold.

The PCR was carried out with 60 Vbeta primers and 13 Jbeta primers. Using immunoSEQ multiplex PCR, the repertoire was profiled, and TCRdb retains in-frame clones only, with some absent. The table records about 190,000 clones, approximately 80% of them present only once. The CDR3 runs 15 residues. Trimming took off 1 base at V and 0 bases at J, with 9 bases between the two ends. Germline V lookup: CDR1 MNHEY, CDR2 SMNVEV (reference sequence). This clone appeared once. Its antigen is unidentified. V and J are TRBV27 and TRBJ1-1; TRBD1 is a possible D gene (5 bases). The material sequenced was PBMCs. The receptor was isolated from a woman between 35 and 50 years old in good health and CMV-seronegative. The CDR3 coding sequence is TGTGCCAGCAGTTTATTAGACAGCATGAACACTGAAGCTTTCTTT. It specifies CASSLLDSMNTEAFF.